What follows are 10 T cell receptor beta chains derived from one specimen sequenced in a study of cytomegalovirus exposure and HLA in healthy donors (dated by TCRdb to 2016 to 2017). The method was the immunoSEQ multiplex PCR assay. The multiplex PCR relied on a mix of 60 forward primers for TCR Vbeta segments and 13 reverse primers for TCR Jbeta segments. In TCRdb, the immuneACCESS table is reduced to in-frame sequences with V and J assigned. These tables do not hold every clone; where another copy was compared, an unresolved V gene accounts for under half, and the others remain unexplained. For this sample there are 150,000 to 200,000 clones; roughly 74% appear just once. The ten largest clones take up about 7.7% of the sample. The material sequenced was PBMCs. The receptors here all came from a woman between 40 and 50 years old in good health and CMV-seropositive.

The chain has TRBV7-3 and TRBJ2-2; 7 bases fit TRBD1. In germline, CDR1 is SGHTA, CDR2 FQGTGA. The CDR3 is 12 residues long. V gave up 4 bases and J gave up 7 bases; unmatched junction bases: 0. CDR3 loop: CASSWTGGELFF. CDR3 DNA sequence: TGTGCCAGCAGCTGGACAGGCGGGGAGCTGTTTTTT.

V gene TRBV4-3 combines with J gene TRBJ2-7; TRBD1 is a possible D gene (6 bases). Germline CDR1 and CDR2: LGHNA and YSLEER. V was cut by 1 base and J by 2 bases, with 9 bases left in between. This CDR3 comprises 14 residues. CDR3 sequence (DNA): TGCGCCAGCAGCCAAGCAGCAGGGGCCTACGAGCAGTACTTC. Translating it yields CASSQAAGAYEQYF.

The chain links TRBV2 to TRBJ2-2; D is perhaps TRBD2 (6 bases). This CDR3 comprises 14 residues. Per the germline V gene, CDR1 is SNHLY and CDR2 is FYNNEI. V dropped 7 bases and J dropped 0 bases, with 9 bases sitting between them. The CDR3 nucleotides are TGTGCCAGCAATGCGGGATCGAACACCGGGGAGCTGTTTTTT. Residues: CASNAGSNTGELFF. Using reference TRBV2 and TRBJ2-2 for the parts outside the CDR3, the full variable domain is EPEVTQTPSHQVTQMGQEVILRCVPISNHLYFYWYRQILGQKVEFLVSFYNNEISEKSEIFDDQFSVERPDGSNFTLKIRSTKLEDSAMYFCASNAGSNTGELFFGEGSRLTVL.

In this sample, this clone turned up a few times. The junction does not match germline at one end; this may be a read error. CDR3 sequence: CASSQTGGALETQYF. The CDR3 DNA sequence: TGTGCTAGCAGTCAAACTGGAGGGGCGTTGGAGACCCAGTACTTC. V usage is TRBV7-7 and J usage is TRBJ2-5; the D gene is possibly TRBD2 (6 bases). This CDR3 has 15 amino acids. Germline CDR1 SSHAT, CDR2 FNYEAQ (reference sequence).

The chain links TRBV28 to TRBJ2-1; D remains ambiguous. The CDR3 consists of 13 residues. Germline V gene data show CDR1 as MDHEN and CDR2 as SYDVKM. The V gene lost 6 bases and the J gene lost 9 bases, with 15 bases spanning the gap. The CDR3 is CASSQSHGGEQFF. In DNA, the CDR3 is TGTGCCAGCAGCCAGTCCCATGGTGGTGAGCAGTTCTTC.

This chain joins TRBV19 and TRBJ2-1; 8 bases agree with TRBD1. J gave up 12 bases and V 5 bases, and 6 bases lay outside the gene matches. The CDR3 totals 12 residues. The germline CDR1 and CDR2 sequences are LNHDA and SQIVND (reference sequence). Written as DNA, the CDR3 is TGTGCCAGTAGTGGGGGACAGGCTTCGCAGTTCTTC. It encodes CASSGGQASQFF.

The table lists this clone with a few counts. One junction end does not reproduce the germline sequence, and a read error may be involved. The V call is TRBV7-7, the J call TRBJ2-7; 12 bases map to TRBD2. CDR1 SSHAT and CDR2 FNYEAQ come from the germline V gene (reference sequence). This CDR3 is built from 14 residues. Written as DNA, the CDR3 is TGTGCTAGCAGCTCCTCGGGACTAGCGGGCGAGCAGTACTTC. It translates to CASSSSGLAGEQYF. The variable domain in full, with the rest retrieved from reference TRBV7-7 and TRBJ2-7, is GAGVSQSPRYKVTKRGQDVTLRCDPISSHATLYWYQQALGQGPEFLTYFNYEAQPDKSGLPSDRFSAERPEGSISTLTIQRTEQRDSAMYRCASSSSGLAGEQYFGPGTRLTVT.

This chain links TRBV4-1 with TRBJ1-6; weak D call: TRBD1 (5 bases). The germline V gene has CDR1 MGHRA and CDR2 YSYEKL. CDR3 size: 18 residues. Trimming stripped 3 bases from V and 7 bases from J, with 22 bases between. The CDR3 nucleotides read TGCGCCAGCAGCCAGTCTTTGGCAGGGAGGTTTGAAAATTCACCCCTCCACTTT. It yields the protein CASSQSLAGRFENSPLHF.

The chain combines TRBV30 with TRBJ2-1; a weak D match, TRBD1 (6 bases). V was clipped by 4 bases and J by 0 bases, with 16 bases between them. Germline CDR1 and CDR2: GTSNPN and SVGIG (reference sequence). CDR3 size: 16 residues. The DNA of the CDR3 is TGTGCCTGGACCCAAACAGGGTACCACTCCTACAATGAGCAGTTCTTC. Translation gives CAWTQTGYHSYNEQFF.

The CDR3 DNA follows: TGTGCCAGCAGTTTATGGGACGGGGGGCGCGATGGCTACACCTTC. Translating gives CASSLWDGGRDGYTF. V and J are TRBV28 and TRBJ1-2, with D possibly being TRBD1 (6 bases). The ends were cut back, 0 bases at V and 6 bases at J, with 14 bases in the middle. Germline lookup yields CDR1 MDHEN and CDR2 SYDVKM. The CDR3 has 15 residues.